These T cell receptor beta chains were read from a single sample in a study of T cell responses to AZD1222 COVID-19 vaccine. Profiling relied on immunoSEQ multiplex PCR, and the TCRdb table lists in-frame clones only, not all of them. Seen here are 100,000 or so clones, about 90% observed once, and the top ten hold 11%. The source was peripheral blood, collected 28 days after the second AZD1222 dose. These receptors were taken from an adult who received the AZD1222 COVID-19 vaccine. CDR3s include the opening cysteine and the closing phenylalanine or tryptophan. A D gene is named only where the DNA matches it firmly. A row's size may be missing; if present it is once, few, many or a size class.

D	V	J	size	CDR3	DNA
-	TRBV7-9	TRBJ1-6	-	CASSLRGGFSPLHF	TGTGCCAGCAGCTTACGCGGGGGTTTCTCACCCCTCCACTTT
-	TRBV11-2	TRBJ1-4	once	CASSLEWDEKLFF	TGTGCCAGCAGCTTAGAATGGGATGAAAAACTGTTTTTT
-	TRBV4-1	TRBJ1-5	-	CASSQELNQPQHF	TGCGCCAGCAGCCAAGAACTGAATCAGCCCCAGCATTTT
TRBD1	TRBV30	TRBJ1-6	-	CAWSVPGGDNSPLHF	TGTGCCTGGAGTGTACCAGGGGGAGATAATTCACCCCTCCACTTT
TRBD2	TRBV28	TRBJ2-1	medium-sized	CASSLRLAGGISYNEQFF	TGTGCCAGCAGTTTACGACTAGCGGGAGGTATTTCCTACAATGAGCAGTTCTTC
-	TRBV20-1	TRBJ1-2	-	CSATGTHYTF	TGCAGTGCTACCGGGACGCACTACACCTTC
TRBD1	TRBV6-6	TRBJ2-5	-	CASSYEDRGVYETQYF	TGTGCCAGCAGTTACGAGGACAGGGGAGTATATGAGACCCAGTACTTC
TRBD1	TRBV27	TRBJ2-7	-	CASSFLWAQGGYEQYF	TGTGCCAGCAGTTTCCTTTGGGCACAGGGGGGATACGAGCAGTACTTC
TRBD1	TRBV18	TRBJ1-1	-	CASSPGRTGVTEAFF	TGTGCCAGCTCACCCGGACGGACAGGGGTCACTGAAGCTTTCTTT
-	TRBV19	TRBJ2-7	-	CASSMYRSRTYEQYF	TGTGCCAGTAGTATGTATAGATCAAGGACCTACGAGCAGTACTTC
TRBD2	TRBV6-2/TRBV6-3	TRBJ2-3	-	CASSRGLAGGSDTQYF	TGTGCCAGCAGCCGGGGACTAGCGGGGGGCTCAGATACGCAGTATTTT
-	TRBV29-1	TRBJ2-1	-	CSLRRLGYNEQFF	TGCAGCCTCCGACGATTGGGTTACAATGAGCAGTTCTTC
-	TRBV29-1	TRBJ1-4	-	CSVGERGNEKLFF	TGCAGCGTTGGCGAAAGGGGCAATGAAAAACTGTTTTTT
-	TRBV29-1	TRBJ1-1	-	CSVDEGAFF	TGCAGCGTTGATGAAGGAGCTTTCTTT
-	TRBV9	TRBJ2-3	-	CASSVFESTDTQYF	TGTGCCAGCAGCGTATTTGAGAGCACAGATACGCAGTATTTT
-	TRBV12-3/TRBV12-4	TRBJ2-7	-	CASSLVETYEQYF	TGTGCCAGCAGTTTAGTGGAGACCTACGAGCAGTACTTC
-	TRBV28	TRBJ1-5	-	CASSQPRPQHF	TGTGCCAGCAGCCAACCCCGGCCCCAGCATTTT
-	TRBV12-3/TRBV12-4	TRBJ2-5	-	CASSRQSGKTQYF	TGTGCCAGCAGCCGACAGAGTGGGAAGACCCAGTACTTC
-	TRBV20-1	TRBJ1-4	-	CSASKGVGEKLFF	TGCAGTGCTAGTAAGGGTGTGGGCGAAAAACTGTTTTTT
-	TRBV14	TRBJ1-4	few	CASSLAPGDEKLFF	TGTGCCAGCAGCCTGGCCCCAGGGGATGAAAAACTGTTTTTT
-	TRBV7-9	TRBJ1-3	-	CASSLPHSGNTIYF	TGTGCCAGCAGCTTACCCCACTCTGGAAACACCATATATTTT
-	TRBV29-1	TRBJ2-7	-	CSVDSGVGNEQYF	TGCAGCGTTGACAGCGGTGTGGGGAACGAGCAGTACTTC
TRBD2	TRBV5-1	TRBJ2-3	once	CASSLAAGGTDTQYF	TGCGCCAGCAGCTTGGCTGCGGGGGGAACAGATACGCAGTATTTT
TRBD1	TRBV19	TRBJ1-1	-	CASSIGAGGGTEAFF	TGTGCCAGTAGTATTGGCGCAGGGGGGGGTACTGAAGCTTTCTTT
-	TRBV28	TRBJ2-1	-	CASSSHPGLTYNEQFF	TGTGCCAGCAGTTCCCATCCCGGCCTTACCTACAATGAGCAGTTCTTC